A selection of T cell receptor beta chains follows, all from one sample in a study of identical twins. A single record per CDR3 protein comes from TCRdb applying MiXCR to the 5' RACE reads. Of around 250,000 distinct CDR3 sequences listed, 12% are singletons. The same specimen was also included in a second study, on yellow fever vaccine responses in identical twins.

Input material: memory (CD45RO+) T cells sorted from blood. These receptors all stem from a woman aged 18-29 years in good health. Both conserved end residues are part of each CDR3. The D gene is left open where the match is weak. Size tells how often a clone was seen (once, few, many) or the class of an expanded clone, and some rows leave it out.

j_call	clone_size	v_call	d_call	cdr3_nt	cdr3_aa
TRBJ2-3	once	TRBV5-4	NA	TGTGCCAGCAGCGCGGGACTGGGGATTGGAGATACGCAGTATTTT	CASSAGLGIGDTQYF
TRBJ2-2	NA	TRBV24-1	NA	TGTGCCACCAGTCATTTGAGGGCCACCGGGGAGCTGTTTTTT	CATSHLRATGELFF
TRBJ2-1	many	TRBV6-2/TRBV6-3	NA	TGTGCCAGCAGTTACGAAGCGGAGGGGTACAATGAGCAGTTCTTC	CASSYEAEGYNEQFF
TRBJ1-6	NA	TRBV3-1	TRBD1	TGTGCCAGCAGCGGGACAGGGAAGAGGAATAATTCACCCCTCCACTTT	CASSGTGKRNNSPLHF
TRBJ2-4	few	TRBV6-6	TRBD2	TGTGCCAGCAGCAACGGACTAGCGCCGACCAGCTTC	CASSNGLAPTSF
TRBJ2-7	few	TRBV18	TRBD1	TGTGCCAGCTCACACTCCGGGACAGGGGAGACCCAGGCGGTTTACGAGCAGTACTTC	CASSHSGTGETQAVYEQYF
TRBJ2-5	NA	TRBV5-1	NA	TGCGCCAGCAGCCCGGACAGTCTAGCGGAACAAGAGACCCAGTACTTC	CASSPDSLAEQETQYF
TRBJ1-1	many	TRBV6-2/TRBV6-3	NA	TGTGCCAGTAACCAACAGGGTCCCACTGAAGCTTTCTTT	CASNQQGPTEAFF
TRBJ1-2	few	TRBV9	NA	TGTGCCAGCAGCGTAGAAGGCGAGGGTTATGACTATGGCTACACCTTC	CASSVEGEGYDYGYTF
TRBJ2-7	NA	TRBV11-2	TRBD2	TGTGCCAGCAGTTCCGGGACTAGCGGCTACGAGCAGTACTTC	CASSSGTSGYEQYF
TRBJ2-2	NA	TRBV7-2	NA	TGTGCCAGCAGCTTATATTCGGGGAGTGGCACCGGGGAGCTGTTTTTT	CASSLYSGSGTGELFF
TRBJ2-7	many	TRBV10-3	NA	TGTGCCATCAGTGCGGACCGGGACCTCTACGAGCAGTACTTC	CAISADRDLYEQYF
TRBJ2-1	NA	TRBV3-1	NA	TGTGCCAGCAGTCCACGAAACAATGAGCAGTTCTTC	CASSPRNNEQFF
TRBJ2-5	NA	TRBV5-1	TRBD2	TGCGCCAGCGAAGGTGGTAGCGGGGGGCTCCAAGAGACCCAGTACTTC	CASEGGSGGLQETQYF
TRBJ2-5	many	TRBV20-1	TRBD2	TGCAGTGCTACTCTATCGCGCGGGGGCCAAGAGACCCAGTACTTC	CSATLSRGGQETQYF
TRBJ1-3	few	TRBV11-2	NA	TGTGCCAGCAGCTTAGATCGCCGGATCTCTGGAAACACCATATATTTT	CASSLDRRISGNTIYF
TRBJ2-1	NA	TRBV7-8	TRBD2	TGTGCCAGCAGCGATACTAGCGGGGTACACAATGAGCAGTTCTTC	CASSDTSGVHNEQFF
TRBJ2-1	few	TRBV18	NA	TGTGCCAGCTCCGTTAAATCTCGGGACTCAAACTTAGGAGGCGTCTTC	CASSVKSRDSNLGGVF
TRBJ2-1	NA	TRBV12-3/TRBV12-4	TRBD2	TGTGCCAGCAGTCCAATAACCCTAGCGGGGGGCGACTCCTACAATGAGCAGTTCTTC	CASSPITLAGGDSYNEQFF
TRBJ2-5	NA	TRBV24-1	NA	TGTGCCACCAGTACTGGAGGGCAGGGCCTCCGGGAGACCCAGTACTTC	CATSTGGQGLRETQYF
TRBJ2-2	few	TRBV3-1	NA	TGTGCCAGCTTATCGCGGACGAACACCGGGGAGCTGTTTTTT	CASLSRTNTGELFF
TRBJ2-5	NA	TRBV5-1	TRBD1	TGCGCCAGCAGGGGCGACAGGGACCAAGAGACCCAGTACTTC	CASRGDRDQETQYF
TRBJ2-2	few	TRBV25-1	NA	TGTGCCAGCAGTGAATTTTTCGGGCAGAGGAACACCGGGGAGCTGTTTTTT	CASSEFFGQRNTGELFF
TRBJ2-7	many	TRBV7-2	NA	TGTGCCAGCAGCTTAAGGGGACCCACCTACGAGCAGTACTTC	CASSLRGPTYEQYF
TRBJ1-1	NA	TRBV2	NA	TGTGCCAGCTCGAAAGGGGTGAACACTGAAGCTTTCTTT	CASSKGVNTEAFF
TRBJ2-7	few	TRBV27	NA	TGTGCCAGCAGTCTTTCGGACACGGGGTACGAGCAGTACTTC	CASSLSDTGYEQYF
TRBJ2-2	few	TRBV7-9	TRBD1	TGTGCCAGCAGTCAGACAGGGGGCGACACCGGGGAGCTGTTTTTT	CASSQTGGDTGELFF
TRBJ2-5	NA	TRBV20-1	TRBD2	TGCAGTGCTGCTAACCTAGCGGGAGGGGAGACCCAGTACTTC	CSAANLAGGETQYF
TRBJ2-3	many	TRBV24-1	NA	TGTGCCACCAGCAAACCCCAGGAGGATACGCAGTATTTT	CATSKPQEDTQYF
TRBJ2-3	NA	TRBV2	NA	TGTGCCAGCAGTGAAGGGTGGGGTAGCGGAACAGATACGCAGTATTTT	CASSEGWGSGTDTQYF
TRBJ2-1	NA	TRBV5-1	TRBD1	TGCGCCAGCAGCTTAGTCCAGGGGGCCCCCAATGAGCAGTTCTTC	CASSLVQGAPNEQFF
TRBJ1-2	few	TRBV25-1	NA	TGTGCCAGCAGTGGCACAACCTCGGCGCGTAATGGCTACACCTTC	CASSGTTSARNGYTF
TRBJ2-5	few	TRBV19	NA	TGTGCCAGTAGTATTCAACTCGAAGAGACCCAGTACTTC	CASSIQLEETQYF
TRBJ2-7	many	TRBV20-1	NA	TGCAGTGCCCCCCCCGGAGGCCTCTACGAGCAGTACTTC	CSAPPGGLYEQYF
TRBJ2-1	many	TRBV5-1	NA	TGCGCCAGCAGCCACGAGGGGGGATCCTACAATGAGCAGTTCTTC	CASSHEGGSYNEQFF
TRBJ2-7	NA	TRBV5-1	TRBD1	TGCGCCAGCAGCTTGGGACAGGGCGAGCAGTACTTC	CASSLGQGEQYF
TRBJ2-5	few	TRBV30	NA	TGTGCCTGGGGCTCCGGGGGGCTAGAGACCCAGTACTTC	CAWGSGGLETQYF
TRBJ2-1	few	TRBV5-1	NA	TGCGCCAGCAGCCCAGATCCGGGGCGAATCTCCTACAATGAGCAGTTCTTC	CASSPDPGRISYNEQFF
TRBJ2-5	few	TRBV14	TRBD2	TGTGCCAGCAGCCAAGAAGCTAGCGGGGGGACCCCCATAAAAGAGACCCAGTACTTC	CASSQEASGGTPIKETQYF
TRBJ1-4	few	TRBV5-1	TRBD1	TGCGCCAGCAGCCTGAACCGGGACAGGGGTAGCGAAAAACTGTTTTTT	CASSLNRDRGSEKLFF
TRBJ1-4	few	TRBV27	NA	TGTGCCAGCAGTTTAAGGCCCTTTAATGAAAAACTGTTTTTT	CASSLRPFNEKLFF
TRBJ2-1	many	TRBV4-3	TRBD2	TGCGCCAGCAGCCAAGAGGGCCTCCGGACTAGGATTAGGAATGAGCAGTTCTTC	CASSQEGLRTRIRNEQFF
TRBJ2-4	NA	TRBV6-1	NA	TGTGCCAGCACCCCACCCCAGGGTCCTAGCCCGACCAAAAACATTCAGTACTTC	CASTPPQGPSPTKNIQYF
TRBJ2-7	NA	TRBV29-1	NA	TGCAGCGTTGAAGGCAGCCCTAATTCCCACTACGAGCAGTACTTC	CSVEGSPNSHYEQYF
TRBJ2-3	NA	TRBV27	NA	TGTGCCAGCAGTTTAGGTAGGACTACAGATACGCAGTATTTT	CASSLGRTTDTQYF
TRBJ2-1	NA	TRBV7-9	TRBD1	TGTGCCAGCAGGCCTCGGACAGGGAGTGGCTACAATGAGCAGTTCTTC	CASRPRTGSGYNEQFF
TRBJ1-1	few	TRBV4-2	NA	TGTGCCAGCAGCCAAGTTAGCCAGAACACTGAAGCTTTCTTT	CASSQVSQNTEAFF
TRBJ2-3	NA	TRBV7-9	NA	TGTGCCAGCAGCCAACAGGCCACAGATACGCAGTATTTT	CASSQQATDTQYF
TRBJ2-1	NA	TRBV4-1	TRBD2	TGCGCCAGCAGGGCGACTAGCGCGAGCTCCTACAATGAGCAGTTCTTC	CASRATSASSYNEQFF
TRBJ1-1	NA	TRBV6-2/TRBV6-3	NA	TGTGCCAGCAGTTACTCGAGGGGCGCAGGCACTGAAGCTTTCTTT	CASSYSRGAGTEAFF
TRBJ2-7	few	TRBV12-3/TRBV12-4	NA	TGTGCCAGCAGTTTCCCAGGGGTCGACGAGCAGTACTTC	CASSFPGVDEQYF
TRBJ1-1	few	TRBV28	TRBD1	TGTGCCAGCAGTTACCCGGGACAGGGGGCAACTGAAGCTTTCTTT	CASSYPGQGATEAFF
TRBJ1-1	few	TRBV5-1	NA	TGCGCCAGCAGCTTGACAGGCGGGCTTTGGGAAGCTTTCTTT	CASSLTGGLWEAFF